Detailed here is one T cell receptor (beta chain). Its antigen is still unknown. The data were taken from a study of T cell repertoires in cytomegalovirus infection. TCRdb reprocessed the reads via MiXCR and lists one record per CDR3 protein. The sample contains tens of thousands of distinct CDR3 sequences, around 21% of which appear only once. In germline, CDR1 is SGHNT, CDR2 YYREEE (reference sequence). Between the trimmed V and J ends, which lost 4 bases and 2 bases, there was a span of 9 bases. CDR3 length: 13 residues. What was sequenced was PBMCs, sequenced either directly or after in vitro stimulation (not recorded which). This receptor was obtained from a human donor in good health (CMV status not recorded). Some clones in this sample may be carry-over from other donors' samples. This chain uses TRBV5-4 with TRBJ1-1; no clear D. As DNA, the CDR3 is TGTGCCAGCAGCCAGGACGGAAACACTGAAGCTTTCTTT. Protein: CASSQDGNTEAFF.